This T cell receptor (beta chain) was retrieved from a study of blood T cell repertoires in COVID-19. Study overall: From the United States, Italy and Spain came samples of acute and convalescent COVID-19. The analysed material was cDNA or gDNA that came from T cells, B-cell-depleted T cells, or PBMCs.

In the authors' methods: Researchers report that nucleated cell counts were estimated from reference gene primer amplification. Clones were read by immunoSEQ multiplex PCR, and TCRdb kept only the in-frame ones, dropping some. Clone size and the V and J calls come from that table; the DNA yielded D and trimming. The sample lists around 130,000 clones, roughly 89% occurring once. The count of this clone is one. Trimming took 7 bases from V and 5 from J; bases not matched to a gene: 6. The CDR3 is 13 residues long. Germline V gene sequence: CDR1 LNHDA, CDR2 SQIVND (reference sequence). The chain joins TRBV19 to TRBJ1-2; 8 bases align to TRBD1. Sequenced material: peripheral blood. The receptor was derived from a man aged 25 to 40 with COVID-19, enrolled during active disease. The CDR3 loop is CASTTGGHYGYTF. CDR3 coding DNA: TGTGCCAGTACTACAGGGGGACATTATGGCTACACCTTC.